This section outlines one T cell receptor beta chain sequence together with its context. Its antigen is still unknown. The junction does not match germline at one end; this may be a read error. Co-extraction yielded RNA and DNA from roughly 20-30 mg of unsorted bulk tissue. This sample is drawn from a study of tumor-infiltrating lymphocytes in primary liver carcinoma. Background on the study: Patients were men and women aged 30 to 69 years. Productive TCRbeta read yields ran from roughly 3.6 to 7.5 million per sample and were similar between tissues.

Study-wide findings and caveats: Tumor region pairs outstripped tumor-adjacent and tumor-blood pairs in overlap.

Using a constant-region primer together with ProtoScript II reverse transcriptase, TCR beta cDNA was made from around 500 ng of total RNA. ARM-PCR was slightly modified, and three nested multiplex PCR rounds with it gave rise to the TCR beta libraries. TRBV1-TRBV30 forward primers and a C-beta reverse primer were used in the first two PCR rounds, which each ran for 9 to 10 cycles. MiXCR was run by TCRdb on the multiplex PCR reads, yielding one entry per CDR3 protein. The repertoire holds approximately 80,000 distinct CDR3 sequences, with approximately 70% as singletons. The CDR3 consists of 14 residues.

The rearrangement links TRBV12-3 or TRBV12-4 to TRBJ2-7; 8 nucleotides align to TRBD1. Sample: tumor-adjacent normal liver tissue. The receptor comes from a man aged 35-49 years with primary liver carcinoma and hepatitis B virus infection. CDR3 in amino acids: CASGFAAGGYGQYF. CDR3 sequence (DNA): TGTGCCAGCGGTTTCGCCGCAGGGGGCTACGGGCAGTACTTC.